Following are 28 T cell receptor beta chains from one sample sequenced in a study of blood T cell repertoires in COVID-19. TCRdb's copy holds only in-frame clones and misses some; the assay was immunoSEQ multiplex PCR. The table has more than 100,000 clones, approximately 87% seen once. Specimen: peripheral blood. Every receptor here comes from a man between 45 and 60 years old with active COVID-19.

The chain's CDR3 is CASSSPGQGRYEQYF. In nucleotides, the CDR3 is TGTGCCAGCAGTTCCCCGGGACAGGGGAGGTACGAGCAGTACTTC. The chain joins TRBV6-2 or TRBV6-3 to TRBJ2-7; 10 bases line up with TRBD1. Germline CDR1 and CDR2: MNHEY and SVGEGT. V gave up 4 bases and J gave up 4 bases; unmatched junction bases: 7. This CDR3 has 15 amino acids.

This chain joins TRBV5-8 and TRBJ1-2; 7 nucleotides align to TRBD1. V lost 3 bases, J lost 5 bases, and 10 bases stayed unmatched. This CDR3 contains 15 residues. CDR1 is SGHTS, CDR2 YDEGEE, per germline. The chain's CDR3 is CASSSSAGTVYGYTF. The CDR3 DNA sequence: TGTGCCAGCAGCTCCTCGGCGGGGACAGTATATGGCTACACCTTC.

This rearrangement joins TRBV27 to TRBJ1-6, with D possibly matching TRBD1 (6 bases). The CDR3 spans 19 residues. Per the germline V gene, CDR1 is MNHEY and CDR2 is SMNVEV (reference sequence). Deletions cut 0 bases from V and 1 base from J, with 16 bases between. CDR3 sequence reads: CASSLSPDRFRSYNSPLHF. The CDR3 coding sequence is TGTGCCAGCAGTTTATCCCCCGACAGGTTTCGTTCCTATAATTCACCCCTCCACTTT.

The rearrangement links TRBV6-5 to TRBJ1-2, with D perhaps matching TRBD1 (5 bases). V shed 11 bases and J shed 6 bases, with 16 bases lying between them. Germline V gene lookup returns CDR1 MNHEY and CDR2 SVGAGI. The CDR3 covers 12 residues. The CDR3 sequence: CAGRIGQNGYTF. CDR3 sequence (DNA): TGTGCCGGACGAATCGGACAAAATGGCTACACCTTC.

The chain has TRBV5-8 and TRBJ2-5; the D gene is possibly TRBD2 (7 bases). With 0 bases removed from V and 5 bases from J, the gap between germline ends came to 17 bases. This CDR3 is built from 16 residues. CDR1 and CDR2 from the germline V gene are SGHTS and YDEGEE. The CDR3 reads CASSLGGGAWGETQYF. The CDR3 DNA follows: TGTGCCAGCAGCTTGGGCGGGGGCGCCTGGGGGGAGACCCAGTACTTC. Complete variable domain (other parts from reference TRBV5-8 and TRBJ2-5): EAGVTQSPTHLIKTRGQQATLRCSPISGHTSVYWYQQALGLGLQFLLWYDEGEERNRGNFPPRFSGRQFPNYSSELNVNALELEDSALYLCASSLGGGAWGETQYFGPGTRLLVL.

The chain has TRBV5-1 and TRBJ1-1; 7 positions agree with TRBD1. Trimming cost V 5 bases and J 7 bases; bases outside gene matches: 5. CDR1 and CDR2 from the germline V gene are SGHRS and YFSETQ. The CDR3 contains 12 residues. CDR3 sequence: CASRLQGNEAFF. Written as DNA, the CDR3 is TGCGCCAGCAGACTACAGGGGAATGAAGCTTTCTTT.

The chain recombines TRBV9 with TRBJ2-5; D gene ambiguous. Looked up from germline, CDR1 is SGDLS and CDR2 is YYNGEE. Trimming shortened V by 0 bases and J by 0 bases, and 9 bases separated the two germline ends. CDR3 size: 15 residues. In nucleotides, the CDR3 is TGTGCCAGCAGCGTAGGGGCTGGCAACCAAGAGACCCAGTACTTC. Translated, it gives CASSVGAGNQETQYF.

V is TRBV27 and J is TRBJ2-1; 8 bases line up with TRBD2. With V trimmed by 6 bases and J by 4 bases, 11 bases remained unmatched. This CDR3 spans 16 amino acids. Germline CDR1 and CDR2: MNHEY and SMNVEV (reference sequence). CDR3 loop: CASRGLEAGDYNEQFF. The CDR3 nucleotides read TGTGCCAGCAGGGGTCTGGAAGCGGGGGATTACAATGAGCAGTTCTTC.

Here the CDR3 DNA reads TGTGCCAGCAGTGAGACGGGTAGCAATCAGCCCCAGCATTTT. Amino acids: CASSETGSNQPQHF. The gene calls are TRBV6-1 and TRBJ1-5; D ambiguous. Germline CDR1 MNHNS, CDR2 SASEGT. The CDR3 sequence is 14 residues long. V was cut by 3 bases and J by 0 bases, with 6 bases left in between.

The count of this clone is one. This chain uses TRBV6-1 with TRBJ1-1, with D possibly TRBD1 on 5 matching bases. Germline CDR1 MNHNS, CDR2 SASEGT. This CDR3 is built from 14 residues. V was pared by 2 bases and J by 5 bases, with 12 bases between. The CDR3 sequence: CASSEKFRGTEAFF. Here the CDR3 DNA reads TGTGCCAGCAGTGAAAAGTTCCGGGGGACTGAAGCTTTCTTT.

This chain links TRBV20-1 with TRBJ2-5; perhaps TRBD2 as D (6 bases). The germline V and J ends were trimmed by 3 bases and 1 base, with 15 bases remaining between them. The germline gives CDR1 DFQATT, CDR2 SNEGSKA (reference sequence). The CDR3 covers 15 residues. CDR3 loop: CSASRGLGGQETQYF. The DNA for the CDR3 is TGCAGTGCTAGTCGCGGGCTCGGGGGCCAAGAGACCCAGTACTTC.

The chain links TRBV6-6 to TRBJ1-5; D uncertain. Trimming removed 6 bases at V and 3 bases at J, with 15 bases between. The germline V gene has CDR1 MNHNY and CDR2 SVGAGI (reference sequence). There are 15 residues in the CDR3. The CDR3 sequence is CASSTQQTNNQPQHF. In DNA, the CDR3 is TGTGCCAGCAGCACCCAACAGACCAACAATCAGCCCCAGCATTTT.

The J gene is TRBJ2-2, the V gene TRBV7-7; 7 nucleotides match TRBD1. The germline gives CDR1 SSHAT, CDR2 FNYEAQ (reference sequence). V trimming: 4 bases; J trimming: 2 bases; junction bases outside the gene matches: 4. This CDR3 contains 15 residues. CDR3 in amino acids: CASSSGTDNTGELFF. CDR3 nucleotide sequence: TGTGCCAGCAGCTCCGGGACAGATAACACCGGGGAGCTGTTTTTT. Variable domain in full (rest from reference TRBV7-7 and TRBJ2-2): GAGVSQSPRYKVTKRGQDVTLRCDPISSHATLYWYQQALGQGPEFLTYFNYEAQPDKSGLPSDRFSAERPEGSISTLTIQRTEQRDSAMYRCASSSGTDNTGELFFGEGSRLTVL.

J is TRBJ2-3 and V is TRBV9, with 8 bases matching TRBD2. Germline-derived CDR1 and CDR2 are SGDLS and YYNGEE. The V gene end was trimmed by 3 bases and the J gene end by 2 bases; junction bases not matched to a gene: 5. The CDR3 has 15 amino acids. The CDR3 DNA reads as TGTGCCAGCAGCGCAACGGGGGGGAACACAGATACGCAGTATTTT. Encoded protein: CASSATGGNTDTQYF.

The V and J genes are TRBV5-1 and TRBJ2-2, with 12 positions matching TRBD2. The CDR3 consists of 16 residues. The trim removed 3 bases at V and 4 bases at J, leaving 4 bases unmatched. Germline V gene lookup returns CDR1 SGHRS and CDR2 YFSETQ. The CDR3 here is CASSSGLAGTTGELFF. DNA of the CDR3: TGCGCCAGCAGCTCCGGACTAGCGGGGACCACCGGGGAGCTGTTTTTT.

This clone has a count of ten or more. The chain uses TRBV19 and TRBJ1-1, with D uncertain. Germline V lookup: CDR1 LNHDA, CDR2 SQIVND (reference sequence). The CDR3 spans 14 residues. The germline V and J ends were trimmed by 2 bases and 5 bases, with 12 bases remaining between them. The DNA of the CDR3 is TGTGCCAGTAGTATAACAAGGGCGGGAACTGAAGCTTTCTTT. This translates into CASSITRAGTEAFF.

V gene TRBV11-1 combines with J gene TRBJ2-7; D gene uncertain. V dropped 5 bases and J dropped 6 bases, with 17 bases sitting between them. Per the germline V gene, CDR1 is SGHAT and CDR2 is FQDESV (reference sequence). The CDR3 runs to 14 residues. The CDR3 nucleotides read TGTGCCAGCAGCCTTCGGAATGCCCCAGGCGAGCAGTACTTC. Amino acids: CASSLRNAPGEQYF.

V is TRBV5-1 and J is TRBJ2-1; D is undetermined. The germline V and J ends were trimmed by 4 bases and 8 bases, with 13 bases remaining between them. The germline CDR1 and CDR2 sequences are SGHRS and YFSETQ. CDR3 size: 13 residues. The CDR3 region is CASSLIVSDEQFF. The CDR3 nucleotides are TGCGCCAGCAGCCTCATAGTATCCGATGAGCAGTTCTTC.

The chain couples TRBV28 to TRBJ2-5; TRBD1 aligns across 9 bases. CDR1 MDHEN and CDR2 SYDVKM come from the germline V gene. The CDR3 is made up of 16 amino acids. The junction had 12 bases not matched to a gene; V was cut back by 5 bases and J by 5 bases. DNA for the CDR3: TGTGCCAGCAGTCCGGCGCCCGGGACAGGGAGGGAGACCCAGTACTTC. Protein: CASSPAPGTGRETQYF. The entire variable domain, with the rest obtained from reference TRBV28 and TRBJ2-5, is as follows: DVKVTQSSRYLVKRTGEKVFLECVQDMDHENMFWYRQDPGLGLRLIYFSYDVKMKEKGDIPEGYSVSREKKERFSLILESASTNQTSMYLCASSPAPGTGRETQYFGPGTRLLVL.

This chain connects TRBV5-5 to TRBJ1-3; TRBD1 might be the D (6 bases). Between the trimmed V and J ends, which lost 4 bases and 4 bases, there was a span of 24 bases. CDR1 is SGHKS and CDR2 is YYEKEE in the germline V gene (reference sequence). This CDR3 is built from 18 residues. The CDR3 DNA is TGTGCCAGCAGCACGAAACCGCCCCGGGCAGGGACAGGAAACACCATATATTTT. It is translated as CASSTKPPRAGTGNTIYF.

The J gene is TRBJ1-2, the V gene TRBV4-2; 10 bases match TRBD1. Unmatched junction bases numbered 8, after V lost 1 base and J lost 6 bases. Germline CDR1 and CDR2: LGHNA and YNFKEQ. There are 16 residues in the CDR3. CDR3: CASSQGATGGFNGYTF. The DNA of the CDR3 is TGTGCCAGCAGCCAAGGGGCGACAGGGGGCTTTAATGGCTACACCTTC.

The DNA of the CDR3 is TGTGCCAGCAGTACCACCTCCGACTCTCCCGGTAGAGCTTTCTTT. It is translated as CASSTTSDSPGRAFF. The chain has TRBV6-5 and TRBJ1-1; D is ambiguous. Between the trimmed V and J ends, which lost 5 bases and 10 bases, there was a span of 23 bases. CDR1 and CDR2 from the germline V gene are MNHEY and SVGAGI. CDR3 size: 15 residues.

CDR3 in DNA: TGTGCCAGCAGTTTGTCCATCACAGATACGCAGTATTTT. This codes for CASSLSITDTQYF. The chain joins TRBV12-3 or TRBV12-4 to TRBJ2-3; D unclear. Trimming removed 3 bases at V and 2 bases at J, with 6 bases between. This CDR3 contains 13 residues.

The chain carries TRBV7-9 and TRBJ2-5; weak D call: TRBD1 (5 bases). The V gene lost 5 bases and the J gene lost 6 bases, with 16 bases spanning the gap. This CDR3 is built from 14 residues. Per germline, CDR1 SEHNR and CDR2 FQNEAQ (reference sequence). CDR3 in amino acids: CASSRYTGWQTQYF. CDR3 nucleotide sequence: TGTGCCAGCAGCCGATATACAGGATGGCAGACCCAGTACTTC.

This chain joins TRBV5-6 and TRBJ2-1; D perhaps matches TRBD1 (6 bases). The germline V gene encodes CDR1 SGHDT and CDR2 YYEEEE. Trimming took off 0 bases at V and 7 bases at J, with 14 bases between the two ends. This CDR3 comprises 15 residues. In DNA form, the CDR3 reads TGTGCCAGCAGCTTGGTGCACAGGGAGTGGAATGAGCAGTTCTTC. Translating it yields CASSLVHREWNEQFF.

This chain connects TRBV7-2 to TRBJ2-4; the match to TRBD1 covers 7 bases. CDR3 length equals 14 residues. V shed 5 bases, J shed 4 bases, and the junction held 5 bases outside the gene matches. From germline, CDR1 is SGHTA and CDR2 FQGNSA. The CDR3 sequence is CASSVRGQKNIQYF. CDR3 DNA: TGTGCCAGCAGCGTTAGGGGACAGAAAAACATTCAGTACTTC.

The chain couples TRBV19 to TRBJ2-2; 9 nucleotides line up with TRBD1. There are 15 residues in the CDR3. With 4 bases clipped from V and 4 bases from J, the junction kept 4 bases outside the gene matches. Per the germline V gene, CDR1 is LNHDA and CDR2 is SQIVND (reference sequence). The CDR3 sequence: CASSTGTGLTGELFF. As DNA, the CDR3 is TGTGCCAGTAGTACGGGGACAGGGCTCACCGGGGAGCTGTTTTTT.

This rearrangement joins TRBV28 to TRBJ2-3; 8 bases fit TRBD1. J was trimmed by 3 bases and V by 5 bases; bases with no gene match: 1. Germline lookup yields CDR1 MDHEN and CDR2 SYDVKM. The CDR3 consists of 13 residues. The CDR3 protein is CASSGQGTDTQYF. DNA for the CDR3: TGTGCCAGCAGTGGACAGGGAACAGATACGCAGTATTTT.